This T cell receptor (beta chain) was recorded in a study of T-cell memory formation after mild COVID-19. Study context: Largely, the TCR clusters proved donor specific. Broader study findings: Day 15 to 85 contracting clones showed balanced CD4/CD8; later expanders leaned CD4+.

TCRdb re-called the 5' RACE reads with MiXCR, one entry per CDR3 protein. Of 390,000 or so distinct CDR3 sequences in the sample, roughly 15% were seen once. CDR1 is MNHEY, CDR2 SMNVEV, per germline (reference sequence). The CDR3 covers 15 residues. As for this clonotype: Its antigen is unidentified. At one boundary the junction diverges from the germline segment, which might be a read error.

Sequencing was performed on PBMCs or a T cell subset sorted from them (not recorded which). The J gene is TRBJ2-1, the V gene TRBV27, with 10 positions matching TRBD2. The receptor was derived from a man aged 18 to 35 who had mild COVID-19 (a few samples of this study predate the infection). Cell type and time point are not known. The CDR3 is CTSSPRTSGDNEQFF. The CDR3 nucleotides are TGCACCAGCAGTCCAAGGACTAGCGGCGACAATGAGCAGTTCTTC.